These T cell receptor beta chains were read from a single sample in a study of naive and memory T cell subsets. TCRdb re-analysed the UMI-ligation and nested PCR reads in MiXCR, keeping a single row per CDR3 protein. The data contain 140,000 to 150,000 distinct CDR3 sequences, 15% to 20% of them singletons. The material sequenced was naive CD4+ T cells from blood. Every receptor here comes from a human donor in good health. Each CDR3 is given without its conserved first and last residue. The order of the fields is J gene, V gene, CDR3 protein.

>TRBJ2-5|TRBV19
ASSVGIKETQY
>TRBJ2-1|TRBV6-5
ASSYSADSSFLDEQF
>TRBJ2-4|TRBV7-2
ASSLMAVAKNIQY
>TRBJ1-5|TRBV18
ASSPQHGSNQPQH
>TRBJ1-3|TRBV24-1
ATSDSSGNTIY
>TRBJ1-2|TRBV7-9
ASSSSGTGGYT
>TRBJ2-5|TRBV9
ASSVGQIRQQETQY
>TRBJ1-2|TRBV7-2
ASSRGREHGYT
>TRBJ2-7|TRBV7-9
ASTPWGGSSYEQY
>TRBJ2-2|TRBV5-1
ASSLESGYTGELF
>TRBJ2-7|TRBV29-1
SVEGSLNEQY
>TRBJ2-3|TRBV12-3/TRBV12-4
ASSGTGRSTDTQY
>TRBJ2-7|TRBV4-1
ASSPPWRTEEEQY
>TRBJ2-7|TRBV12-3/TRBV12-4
ASRLAGSSYEQY
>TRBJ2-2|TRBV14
ASSQVAGDRTGELF